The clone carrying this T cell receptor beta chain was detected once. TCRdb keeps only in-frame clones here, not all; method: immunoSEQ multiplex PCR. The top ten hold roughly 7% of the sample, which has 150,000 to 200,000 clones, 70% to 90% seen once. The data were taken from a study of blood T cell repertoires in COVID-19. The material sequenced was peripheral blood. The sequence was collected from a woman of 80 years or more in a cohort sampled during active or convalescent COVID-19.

CDR3 sequence: CASSPRESYSNQPQHF. CDR3 DNA sequence: TGTGCCAGCAGCCCCCGGGAGTCTTATAGCAATCAGCCCCAGCATTTT. The V gene is TRBV7-8, the J gene TRBJ1-5; D uncertain. CDR1 SGHVS and CDR2 FQNEAQ come from the germline V gene. Trimming shortened V by 5 bases and J by 0 bases, and 14 bases separated the two germline ends. This CDR3 has 16 residues.